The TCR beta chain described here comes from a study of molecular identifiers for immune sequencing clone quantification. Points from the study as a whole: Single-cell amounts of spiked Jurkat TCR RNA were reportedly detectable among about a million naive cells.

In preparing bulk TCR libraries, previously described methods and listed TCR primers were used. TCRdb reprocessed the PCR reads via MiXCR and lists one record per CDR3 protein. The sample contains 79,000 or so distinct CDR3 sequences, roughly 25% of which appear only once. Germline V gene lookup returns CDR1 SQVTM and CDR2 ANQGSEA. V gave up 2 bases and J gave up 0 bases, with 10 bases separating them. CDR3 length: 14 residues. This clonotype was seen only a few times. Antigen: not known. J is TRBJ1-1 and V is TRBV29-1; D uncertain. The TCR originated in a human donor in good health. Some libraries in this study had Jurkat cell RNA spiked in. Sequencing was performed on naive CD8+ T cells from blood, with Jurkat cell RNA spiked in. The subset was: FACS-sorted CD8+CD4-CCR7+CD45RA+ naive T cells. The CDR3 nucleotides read TGCAGCGTTGAATATGGGTCCCTGAACACTGAAGCTTTCTTT. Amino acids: CSVEYGSLNTEAFF. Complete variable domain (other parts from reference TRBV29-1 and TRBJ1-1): SAVISQKPSRDICQRGTSLTIQCQVDSQVTMMFWYRQQPGQSLTLIATANQGSEATYESGFVIDKFPISRPNLTFSTLTVSNMSPEDSSIYLCSVEYGSLNTEAFFGQGTRLTVV.